Below are 23 T cell receptor beta chains sequenced from a single sample in a study of blood T cells in healthy people across ages. With a J-beta primer mix and a sample-barcoded 5' primer, a second PCR ran 7 to 11 cycles. TCRdb reprocessed the 5' RACE reads with MiXCR, giving one entry per CDR3 protein. The sample lists approximately 2,000,000 distinct CDR3 sequences; 39% were seen once. Sequencing used blood. All receptors derive from a human donor in good health.

This chain links TRBV9 with TRBJ2-1; TRBD2 aligns across 7 bases. The CDR3 contains 17 residues. Germline assignment: CDR1 SGDLS and CDR2 YYNGEE. V shed 7 bases and J 2 bases; nucleotides not matched to a gene: 15. The CDR3 DNA reads as TGTGCCAGCGGCCTTAATTTGGGCGGGGGAGCCTACAATGAGCAGTTCTTC. Translated, it gives CASGLNLGGGAYNEQFF.

This clonotype was found a few times. The chain couples TRBV4-1 to TRBJ1-1; TRBD1 aligns across 10 bases. This CDR3 contains 16 residues. V was clipped by 3 bases and J by 9 bases; unmatched bases: 13. Germline CDR1 reads MGHRA; CDR2 reads YSYEKL. Here the CDR3 DNA reads TGCGCCAGCAGCCAGCCCGGGACAGGGGAAGGGGGGAAAGCTTTCTTT. Protein sequence: CASSQPGTGEGGKAFF.

This chain links TRBV12-3 or TRBV12-4 with TRBJ1-1; 11 bases match TRBD1. The CDR3 runs 15 residues. With 5 bases clipped from V and 1 base from J, the junction kept 3 bases outside the gene matches. The CDR3 here is CASSGTGGRNTEAFF. The CDR3, as DNA: TGTGCCAGCAGTGGGACAGGGGGAAGGAACACTGAAGCTTTCTTT.

This chain connects TRBV5-1 to TRBJ2-7, with a possible D match to TRBD1 (6 bases). V lost 3 bases and J 3 bases, leaving 16 bases between the germline ends. Germline CDR1 is SGHRS and CDR2 is YFSETQ. This CDR3 comprises 15 residues. The CDR3 protein is CASSYEGQSFYEQYF. The CDR3 bases are TGCGCCAGCAGCTACGAAGGACAGTCCTTCTACGAGCAGTACTTC.

This clonotype was counted between two and nine times. The chain links TRBV7-2 to TRBJ1-2; 7 positions match TRBD1. After removal of 4 bases from V and 4 bases from J, the junction contained 9 bases not matched to a gene. The V gene's germline CDR1 is SGHTA and CDR2 FQGNSA. The CDR3 covers 15 residues. Written as DNA, the CDR3 is TGTGCCAGCAGCTCTACCGTGACAGGGCTCTATGGCTACACCTTC. This translates into CASSSTVTGLYGYTF.

A few counts support this clonotype. The gene calls are TRBV9 and TRBJ1-4; D is unclear. The V gene lost 2 bases and the J gene lost 3 bases, with 11 bases spanning the gap. Germline V lookup: CDR1 SGDLS, CDR2 YYNGEE. The CDR3 sequence is 15 residues long. CDR3 amino acids: CASSVRGSANEKLFF. CDR3 bases: TGTGCCAGCAGCGTTAGAGGATCGGCTAATGAAAAACTGTTTTTT.

This clonotype was seen only a few times. The rearrangement uses TRBV4-3 and TRBJ2-4; D is possibly TRBD2 (5 bases). The J call may be incorrect, as the DNA end agrees better with TRBJ2-7. Germline V CDR1 and CDR2: LGHNA, YSLEER. This CDR3 has 16 amino acids. CDR3 sequence (DNA): TGCGCCAGCAGCCAAGAGTCGGGCGGGTTGGGCTACGAGCAGTACTTC. It specifies CASSQESGGLGYEQYF.

The chain is built from TRBV5-1 and TRBJ2-3; a weak D match, TRBD2 (5 bases). There are 15 residues in the CDR3. V lost 5 bases and J 0 bases, leaving 13 bases between the germline ends. CDR1 is SGHRS and CDR2 is YFSETQ in the germline V gene. The CDR3 DNA reads as TGCGCCAGCAGTTGGACTTCTCCTAGCACAGATACGCAGTATTTT. Translating it yields CASSWTSPSTDTQYF.

J is TRBJ2-7 and V is TRBV12-3 or TRBV12-4; D remains unclear. Trimming stripped 7 bases from V and 3 bases from J, with 16 bases between. The CDR3 has 14 residues. CDR3 in DNA: TGTGCCAGCACTTCCGGGCCAGGCGACTACGAGCAGTACTTC. Protein: CASTSGPGDYEQYF.

The CDR3 nucleotides are TGTGCCACCCACAGACTTGAAAAACTGTTTTTT. Protein product: CATHRLEKLFF. The chain joins TRBV27 to TRBJ1-4; D is uncertain. Trimming pared 10 bases from V and 7 bases from J, leaving 10 bases between. The CDR3 is 11 residues long. From germline, CDR1 is MNHEY and CDR2 SMNVEV (reference sequence).

The chain has TRBV18 and TRBJ1-4, with D unclear. There are 14 residues in the CDR3. Germline CDR1 KGHSH, CDR2 LQKENI. The V end lost 5 bases, the J end lost 8 bases, and 15 bases lay between the germline ends. Here the CDR3 DNA reads TGTGCCAGCTCAACCGTGCGGGAGGGCGAAAAACTGTTTTTT. Encoded protein: CASSTVREGEKLFF.

This chain links TRBV4-3 with TRBJ2-5; D remains ambiguous. The V gene's germline CDR1 is LGHNA and CDR2 YSLEER. The germline V and J ends were trimmed by 0 bases and 4 bases, with 9 bases remaining between them. The CDR3 is 14 residues long. CDR3 coding DNA: TGCGCCAGCAGCCAAGATTGGGGATCAGAGACCCAGTACTTC. It yields the protein CASSQDWGSETQYF.

This clonotype was detected a few times. This chain joins TRBV30 and TRBJ1-2, with TRBD1 as a possible D gene (5 bases). V was cut by 0 bases and J by 5 bases, with 7 bases left in between. The CDR3 totals 12 residues. The germline CDR1 and CDR2 sequences are GTSNPN and SVGIG (reference sequence). This CDR3 reads CAWSVGGYGYTF. The CDR3 coding sequence is TGTGCCTGGAGTGTTGGGGGGTATGGCTACACCTTC.

This clonotype was seen at least ten times. This chain uses TRBV7-2 with TRBJ1-2; D remains ambiguous. V shed 7 bases and J shed 10 bases, with 13 bases lying between them. CDR3 length equals 11 residues. Germline V lookup: CDR1 SGHTA, CDR2 FQGNSA. The CDR3 protein is CASMQSRSYTF. The CDR3 coding sequence is TGTGCCAGCATGCAAAGCCGATCCTACACCTTC.

The rearrangement joins TRBV10-3 to TRBJ2-3, with D perhaps matching TRBD2 (5 bases). V gave up 9 bases and J gave up 1 base, with 17 bases separating them. This CDR3 comprises 15 residues. Germline V lookup: CDR1 ENHRY, CDR2 SYGVKD. DNA of the CDR3: TGTGCCATTAACCCCCATGCCGGGGGCACAGATACGCAGTATTTT. Protein product: CAINPHAGGTDTQYF.

The chain links TRBV28 to TRBJ2-4; possibly TRBD1 or TRBD2 for D (5 bases each). The end of the DNA aligns better with TRBJ2-7, so the J call may be wrong. The CDR3 runs 14 residues. Germline CDR1 reads MDHEN; CDR2 reads SYDVKM. The CDR3 sequence: CASRGAGDLYEQYF. Here the CDR3 DNA reads TGTGCCAGCAGAGGGGCTGGGGACCTCTACGAGCAGTACTTC.

V and J are TRBV6-1 and TRBJ2-7; D unclear. This CDR3 has 12 residues. The germline gives CDR1 MNHNS, CDR2 SASEGT. V was pared by 6 bases and J by 1 base, with 7 bases between. The CDR3 loop reads CASSDVSYEQYF. DNA of the CDR3: TGTGCCAGCAGCGACGTTTCCTACGAGCAGTACTTC.

This sequence joins TRBV7-2 and TRBJ1-1; a possible D gene is TRBD1 (5 bases). Trimming took off 3 bases at V and 1 base at J, with 12 bases between the two ends. Germline V gives CDR1 SGHTA, CDR2 FQGNSA. This CDR3 is 15 amino acids long. Written as DNA, the CDR3 is TGTGCCAGCAGCTTCGGGACCGAGTGGAACACTGAAGCTTTCTTT. Protein sequence: CASSFGTEWNTEAFF. Drawing the rest from reference TRBV7-2 and TRBJ1-1, the complete variable domain is GAGVSQSPSNKVTEKGKDVELRCDPISGHTALYWYRQSLGQGLEFLIYFQGNSAPDKSGLPSDRFSAERTGGSVSTLTIQRTQQEDSAVYLCASSFGTEWNTEAFFGQGTRLTVV.

The chain employs TRBV6-6 and TRBJ1-5; weak D call: TRBD1 (6 bases). CDR3 length: 15 amino acids. CDR1 and CDR2 from the germline V gene are MNHNY and SVGAGI (reference sequence). V was shortened by 6 bases and J by 4 bases, with 16 bases between the two germline ends. DNA of the CDR3: TGTGCCAGCAGCGGATCTGGGGGCACAAATCAGCCCCAGCATTTT. Translating it yields CASSGSGGTNQPQHF.

The chain uses TRBV15 and TRBJ2-2; a possible D gene is TRBD1 (6 bases). This CDR3 has 13 amino acids. Trimming took 8 bases from V and 6 from J, leaving 13 bases between them. Germline assignment: CDR1 LNHNV and CDR2 YYDKDF (reference sequence). The CDR3 coding sequence is TGTGCCACCCTGGGCCCAGGGGCCGGGGAGCTGTTTTTT. This sequence encodes CATLGPGAGELFF.

The chain combines TRBV12-3 or TRBV12-4 with TRBJ2-3, with D possibly matching TRBD1 (6 bases). Trimming took 6 bases from V and 11 from J, leaving 21 bases between them. The CDR3 is 14 amino acids. The CDR3 DNA is TGTGCCAGCAGAGGGGGTGTCAGCACAGATGTGCAGTATTTT. Translation: CASRGGVSTDVQYF.

CDR3 nucleotide sequence: TGCAGTGCTAGTTGGACAGGCCTAAACTATGGCTACACCTTC. This gives the protein CSASWTGLNYGYTF. This chain uses TRBV20-1 with TRBJ1-2; 7 bases are shared with TRBD1. V lost 3 bases and J lost 2; bases outside the gene matches: 6. This CDR3 is built from 14 residues. Germline loops: CDR1 DFQATT, CDR2 SNEGSKA (reference sequence).

In its sample, this clonotype was seen a few times. This may arise from a read error, as a much more abundant clone is one base away. The chain carries TRBV7-3 and TRBJ2-2, with TRBD2 identical over 13 bases. Germline loops: CDR1 SGHTA, CDR2 FQGTGA. The CDR3 covers 21 residues. The V and J ends lost 5 bases and 2 bases, in that order; junction bases with no gene match: 17. The CDR3 sequence: CASSPLPPGTSGERNTGELFF. As DNA, the CDR3 is TGTGCCAGCAGCCCTCTCCCCCCCGGGACTAGCGGGGAGAGAAACACCGGGGAGCTGTTTTTT.